This T cell receptor beta chain appears in the sequencing data of a study of CD8+CD57+ T cells in acquired aplastic anemia listed by TCRdb under 2018. About the investigation overall: Extracted DNA from sorted CD4+ and CD8+ cells averaged about 3 ug, ranging from roughly 0.2 to 30 ug. CD8+CD57+ expansion was defined as frequency above the mean frequency observed in healthy subjects. Results and caveats for the whole study, not just this receptor: Twenty-nine CD8+ CDR3 sequences were found to be shared between patients and controls, but these sequences appeared to be highly expressed in patients and within the immunodominant clones of the patients. Patients and healthy controls showed no significant difference in CD8+ Simpson's diversity (P=0.060).

Based on the germline V gene (reference sequence), the CDR1 and CDR2 sequences are DFQATT and SNEGSKA. The trim is 3 bases for V and 4 bases for J, with a gap of 10 bases between the germline ends. The CDR3, cysteine through phenylalanine, is 14 amino acids long. Here the CDR3 DNA is all that survives: 42 bases in frame from base 1. About this clonotype: There is no known antigen for this receptor. Qualities for individual bases were not recorded, and no much larger clone is one base off.

Genomic DNA served as template for TCR beta VDJ combination and CDR3 sequence profiling. An Illumina HiSeq 2000 was the platform used for TCR repertoire sequencing. In the authors' own workflow: TRBV/TRBJ rearrangement plots, CDR3 size and DJ length profiles, and Simpson's diversity index were used to evaluate the repertoires. The most abundant DNA sequence in the deep sequencing data was defined as the immunodominant clone. CDR3 amino acid sequences were screened for sharing across subjects and were compared with published repertoires and the VDJdb database. The public reads were run again by TCRdb, first through fastp at Q25 and then through MiXCR, and only productive beta chains were kept. Entries that share a CDR3 protein sequence are merged under the most common genes and DNA. The V and J calls reflect TCRdb's pipeline rather than the authors' work. This sample comprises about 270,000 distinct CDR3 sequences, 70% to 85% of them detected only once. The ten largest clones add up to roughly 42% of the sample.

Patients chosen for sequencing had shown expansion of CD8+CD57+ cells by flow cytometry. Every patient had a diagnosis of severe acquired aplastic anemia based on International Study of Aplastic Anemia and Agranulocytosis and Camitta criteria. No patient had received any therapy when blood was sampled. TCR repertoires of sorted CD4+ and CD8+ blood T cells from severe aplastic anemia patients and healthy subjects were deep-sequenced in the study. Patients were enrolled in the USA under clinicaltrials.gov protocols 00001620, 01623167, 00001397, 00071045, 00081523 and 00961064. Ficoll-Paque density gradient centrifugation was used to isolate peripheral blood mononuclear cells. Before DNA extraction, CD4+ and CD8+ T cells were sorted by FACS or by magnetic beads.

The origin of this receptor is a human donor with aplastic anemia. The source material was sorted CD4+, CD8+, or CD8+CD57+ T cells (not recorded which) from PBMCs. The rearranged chain carries TRBV20-1 and TRBJ1-6, with an unclear D gene assignment. The sequence in DNA is TGCAGTGCTAGTTTGACACGATATAATTCACCCCTCCACTTT. This gives the protein CSASLTRYNSPLHF.